This T cell receptor (beta chain) was captured by sequencing in a study of cytomegalovirus exposure and HLA in healthy donors. Notes on the study in general: Among TCR beta chains, those listed as cytomegalovirus-associated numbered over 150.

A remark on this clone: What it recognizes is unknown.

Looked up from germline, CDR1 is SGHVS and CDR2 is FNYEAQ. The CDR3 consists of 15 residues. V shed 5 bases and J shed 3 bases, with 14 bases lying between them. Data came from immunoSEQ multiplex PCR; TCRdb stores just in-frame clones and leaves some out. The repertoire includes roughly 56,000 clones, about 91% of them detected once, and approximately 15% sits in the top ten. The chain employs TRBV7-6 and TRBJ1-5, with a weak D call TRBD1 (6 bases). The sequence was obtained from a woman aged 18-30 years in good health and CMV-seronegative. What was sequenced was PBMCs. CDR3 DNA: TGTGCCAGCAGCGTATCGGCAGGGGTCAATCAGCCCCAGCATTTT. Translation: CASSVSAGVNQPQHF. The full variable domain, with the rest looked up from reference TRBV7-6 and TRBJ1-5, is GAGVSQSPRYKVTKRGQDVALRCDPISGHVSLYWYRQALGQGPEFLTYFNYEAQQDKSGLPNDRFSAERPEGSISTLTIQRTEQRDSAMYRCASSVSAGVNQPQHFGDGTRLSIL.